Below are 4 T cell receptor beta chains sequenced from a single sample in a study of radiotherapy plus CTLA-4 blockade in lung cancer. Libraries were prepared by immunoSEQ multiplex PCR; TCRdb keeps only in-frame clonotypes and omits some of them. The sample records approximately 35,000 clones, more than 80% being singletons. This material consisted of peripheral blood, taken from a patient treated with radiotherapy plus ipilimumab. These TCRs come from a human donor with non-small cell lung cancer who had stable disease on radiotherapy plus ipilimumab.

The chain links TRBV7-3 to TRBJ2-3, with D hard to call. CDR1 is SGHTA, CDR2 FQGTGA, per germline. The CDR3 extends over 15 amino acids. V lost 5 bases to trimming and J lost 2 bases, with 14 bases between them. CDR3 nucleotides: TGTGCCAGCAGCCCCCGTGTGTCTGTCACAGATACGCAGTATTTT. Translating it yields CASSPRVSVTDTQYF.

This clone was detected a few times. The V call is TRBV5-4, the J call TRBJ2-7, with D maybe TRBD1 (5 bases). This CDR3 has 14 residues. The ends were cut back, 4 bases at V and 1 base at J, with 12 bases in the middle. Germline V lookup: CDR1 SGHNT, CDR2 YYREEE (reference sequence). Here the CDR3 reads CASSRGTGSYEQYF. The CDR3 DNA follows: TGTGCCAGCAGCCGTGGTACAGGATCCTACGAGCAGTACTTC.

This chain connects TRBV7-9 to TRBJ1-1; maybe TRBD1 (6 bases). The CDR3 extends over 11 amino acids. The V gene lost 9 bases and the J gene lost 5 bases, with 10 bases spanning the gap. The germline CDR1 and CDR2 sequences are SEHNR and FQNEAQ (reference sequence). In DNA form, the CDR3 reads TGTGCCAGTACTAGGGGGACTGAAGCTTTCTTT. It translates to CASTRGTEAFF.

This clone appeared a single time. This sequence joins TRBV11-2 and TRBJ2-6; 7 bases align to TRBD1. From germline, CDR1 is SGHAT and CDR2 FQNNGV. The V gene end was trimmed by 2 bases and the J gene end by 8 bases; junction bases not matched to a gene: 3. This CDR3 contains 14 residues. The CDR3 loop is CASSLTGAPNVLTF. DNA of the CDR3: TGTGCCAGCAGCTTAACAGGGGCCCCCAACGTCCTGACTTTC.